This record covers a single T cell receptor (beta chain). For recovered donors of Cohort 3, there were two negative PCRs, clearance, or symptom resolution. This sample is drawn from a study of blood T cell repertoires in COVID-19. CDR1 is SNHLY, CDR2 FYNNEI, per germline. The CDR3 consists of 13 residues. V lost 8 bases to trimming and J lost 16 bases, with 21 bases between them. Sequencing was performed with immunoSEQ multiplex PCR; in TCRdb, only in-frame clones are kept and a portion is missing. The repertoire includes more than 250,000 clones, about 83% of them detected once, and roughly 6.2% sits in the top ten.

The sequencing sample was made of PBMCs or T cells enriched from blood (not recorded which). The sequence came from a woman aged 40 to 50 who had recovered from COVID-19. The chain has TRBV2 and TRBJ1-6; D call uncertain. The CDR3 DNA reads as TGTGCCAGCGGGCCTTCCGGTTATTCGGTGCTCCACTTT. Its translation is CASGPSGYSVLHF.